The clone carrying this T cell receptor (beta chain) was counted only a few times. Time point indicated: newly diagnosed GD, antithyroid drugs for less than 3 months. TCR sequences were obtained from RNA taken from PBMCs. This sample is part of a study of regulatory T cells in long-lasting Graves disease. Construction of TCR beta libraries relied on iRepertoire HTBI primers and on Arm-PCR targeting CDR3 regions. Each CDR3 protein is one row after TCRdb ran MiXCR on the multiplex PCR reads. The sample shows about 530,000 distinct CDR3 sequences, more than 15% of them seen only once. This sample also belongs to another study, concerning T cells in Graves' hyperthyroidism and ophthalmopathy.

Sequencing was performed on peripheral blood mononuclear cells (PBMCs), taken at new diagnosis, from a patient treated with antithyroid drugs. The TCR originated in a woman aged 35 to 59 with Graves disease.

The DNA of the CDR3 is TGTGCCAGCAGCCAAGTCGTGGGACAGGCAGGGGGGAACACTGAAGCTTTCTTT. This sequence encodes CASSQVVGQAGGNTEAFF. The chain employs TRBV3-1 and TRBJ1-1; 8 bases map to TRBD1. Germline CDR1 is LGHDT and CDR2 is YNNKEL (reference sequence). The CDR3 sequence is 18 residues long. Germline trimming cut 1 base from V and 1 base from J; bases unmatched to any gene: 11. The full variable domain, its missing parts supplied by reference TRBV3-1 and TRBJ1-1, is DTAVSQTPKYLVTQMGNDKSIKCEQNLGHDTMYWYKQDSKKFLKIMFSYNNKELIINETVPNRFSPKSPDKAHLNLHINSLELGDSAVYFCASSQVVGQAGGNTEAFFGQGTRLTVV.